Below, 16 T cell receptor beta chains from the same sample are listed, as sequenced in a study of tumor and adjacent non-tumor tissue in lung cancer. Three rounds of nested PCR, following a modified ARM-PCR protocol, produced the TCRbeta library. TCRdb called the multiplex PCR reads again in MiXCR, with one record for every CDR3 protein. Among approximately 120,000 distinct CDR3 sequences listed, approximately 82% were seen once. No cell sorting was done before RNA was extracted from the tissue. Sequencing was done on a sample of lung tumor tissue. These receptors were obtained from a woman aged 60-70 years with non-small cell lung cancer.

With regard to this clonotype: Without the conserved terminal phenylalanine or tryptophan, this CDR3 likely stems from a read error. V gene TRBV20-1 combines with J gene TRBJ1-5; D uncertain. The J call is in doubt because the DNA end fits TRBJ2-3 better. The length of the CDR3 is 13 residues. The V gene's germline CDR1 is DFQATT and CDR2 SNEGSKA (reference sequence). CDR3 protein: CSAQPDDVQPQYI. In DNA form, the CDR3 reads TGCAGTGCTCAGCCCGATGACGTTCAGCCCCAGTATATT.

A remark on this clonotype: A read error may be the cause here, since a much bigger clone is one base away. For the CDR3, the DNA is TGTGCCAGCAGCCCTACTCAGGGTTCGTCTGGAAACACCATATATTTT. Translating gives CASSPTQGSSGNTIYF. This chain links TRBV7-2 with TRBJ1-3; D may be TRBD1 (5 bases). The V gene's germline CDR1 is SGHTA and CDR2 FQGNSA. V was trimmed by 5 bases and J by 1 base, leaving 15 bases between them. There are 16 residues in the CDR3.

The V gene is TRBV11-2, the J gene TRBJ1-1, with a tentative D call TRBD1 (5 bases). Germline assignment: CDR1 SGHAT and CDR2 FQNNGV. The CDR3 extends over 15 amino acids. The DNA of the CDR3 is TGTGTCTGCAGCCCCCGGGGGGTTGGTGACACTGAAGCTTTCTTT. It encodes CVCSPRGVGDTEAFF.

The V call is TRBV5-1, the J call TRBJ2-2; TRBD1 aligns across 7 bases. The germline V gene has CDR1 SGHRS and CDR2 YFSETQ. After removal of 3 bases from V and 6 bases from J, the junction contained 5 bases not matched to a gene. The CDR3 contains 14 residues. CDR3 nucleotides: TGCGCCAGCAGCTGGCAGGGGGTTGCCGGGGAGCTGTTTTTT. Encoded protein: CASSWQGVAGELFF.

Regarding this clonotype: The junction departs from germline at one end; a sequencing error may be responsible. This rearrangement joins TRBV5-1 to TRBJ2-5, with a tentative D call TRBD2 (6 bases). Germline-derived CDR1 and CDR2 are SGHRS and YFSETQ. The CDR3 length is 13 residues. The CDR3 loop reads CASCFGGPETQYF. The DNA for the CDR3 is TGCGCCAGCTGCTTCGGGGGACCAGAGACCCAGTACTTC.

About this clonotype: A much bigger clone sits one base away, suggesting this may be a read error. The conserved phenylalanine or tryptophan normally closing the CDR3 is absent here, so this likely arose from a read error. The chain has TRBV6-5 and TRBJ2-1; no clear D gene. Deletions cut 7 bases from V and 7 bases from J, with 8 bases between. CDR3 length: 11 residues. Germline V CDR1 and CDR2: MNHEY, SVGAGI. CDR3 nucleotide sequence: TGTGCCAGCATGATAGGGAATGAGCAGTTCTTA. Its translation is CASMIGNEQFL.

The chain uses TRBV4-1 and TRBJ2-1; weak D call: TRBD1 (5 bases). CDR3 size: 16 residues. The germline gives CDR1 MGHRA, CDR2 YSYEKL. V gave up 0 bases and J gave up 3 bases, with 12 bases separating them. The CDR3 is CASSQETVIHYNEQFF. As DNA, the CDR3 is TGCGCCAGCAGCCAAGAGACAGTCATCCACTACAATGAGCAGTTCTTC.

This clonotype was counted ten times or more. The chain joins TRBV6-1 to TRBJ1-1; D not resolved. V lost 1 base to trimming and J lost 8 bases, with 17 bases between them. The CDR3 runs 15 residues. Germline-derived CDR1 and CDR2 are MNHNS and SASEGT. The CDR3, as DNA: TGTGCCAGCAGTGAAGTAATACAGAAACTTCGGGAAGCTTTCTTT. This sequence encodes CASSEVIQKLREAFF.

Points on this clonotype: A much larger clone lies a single base off, so this may be a read error. This chain connects TRBV20-1 to TRBJ1-3; D not certain. Germline assignment: CDR1 DFQATT and CDR2 SNEGSKA (reference sequence). The CDR3 extends over 13 amino acids. DNA of the CDR3: TGCAGTGCTTTGACAAAAACTGGAAGCACCATATATTTT. It encodes CSALTKTGSTIYF.

Concerning this clonotype itself: At one of its ends the junction is not consistent with the germline gene, which may arise from a read error. This rearrangement joins TRBV6-2 or TRBV6-3 to TRBJ1-1, with D perhaps matching TRBD1 (6 bases). Germline CDR1 and CDR2: MNHEY and SVGEGT. This CDR3 is 13 amino acids long. The CDR3 bases are TGTGCCAGCAGTTACGTGGGGGACACTGAAGATATCTTT. It specifies CASSYVGDTEDIF.

By share, this clonotype counts as medium-sized. CDR3 coding DNA: TGCAGTGCTAGAGATCCGGGACAGGGAGCCGGGGAGCTGTTTTTT. Translated, it gives CSARDPGQGAGELFF. The V call is TRBV20-1, the J call TRBJ2-2, with 9 nucleotides matching TRBD1. Germline values: CDR1 DFQATT, CDR2 SNEGSKA (reference sequence). The V gene end was trimmed by 0 bases and the J gene end by 6 bases; junction bases not matched to a gene: 5. There are 15 residues in the CDR3.

For this clonotype: Germline and junction disagree at one end, which may indicate a read error. This chain uses TRBV11-2 with TRBJ2-7; TRBD2 matches 8 bases. The germline CDR1 and CDR2 sequences are SGHAT and FQNNGV. The CDR3 is 15 amino acids. As DNA, the CDR3 is TGTGCCTGCAGCAACGGGACAAGCGGGAGTTACGAGCAGTACTTC. Translation gives CACSNGTSGSYEQYF.

About this clonotype: The germline gene is not matched at one end of the junction; a read error may be the cause. DNA of the CDR3: TGTGCCAGCAGTCCACAGGGCGGCCAAGGGACCCGGTACTTC. Protein sequence: CASSPQGGQGTRYF. The chain employs TRBV11-2 and TRBJ2-5, with D possibly TRBD1 on 6 matching bases. This CDR3 region has 14 residues. Germline CDR1 is SGHAT and CDR2 is FQNNGV.

The chain uses TRBV10-3 and TRBJ2-2; 7 positions agree with TRBD2. Trimming cost V 6 bases and J 11 bases; bases outside gene matches: 18. Germline-derived CDR1 and CDR2 are ENHRY and SYGVKD. The CDR3 extends over 16 amino acids. The CDR3, as DNA: TGTGCCATCAGGAAAAGCGGGACTGACTCCTTGGGCGAGCTGTTTTTT. Protein product: CAIRKSGTDSLGELFF.

This clonotype was detected only once. Relative to the germline gene, one junction end is altered; a read error may explain this. The J gene is TRBJ2-1, the V gene TRBV11-2; D is undetermined. The CDR3 has 13 residues. The germline V gene has CDR1 SGHAT and CDR2 FQNNGV. Written as DNA, the CDR3 is TGTGTCAGCAGCGCTGTACTTGACACTGAGCAGTTCTTC. Translation: CVSSAVLDTEQFF.

The sample holds one count of this clonotype. This clone may be a read error of a much larger clone one base away. No conserved phenylalanine or tryptophan ends this CDR3, so it is likely a read error. The gene calls are TRBV28 and TRBJ1-4, with TRBD1 as a possible D gene (5 bases). V lost 7 bases, J lost 14 bases, and 17 bases lay in between. The CDR3 runs 12 residues. Germline CDR1 reads MDHEN; CDR2 reads SYDVKM. The CDR3 sequence is CASNEEGRFLFI. CDR3 DNA: TGTGCCAGCAATGAGGAGGGGAGGTTTCTGTTTATT.